This T cell receptor beta chain derives from a study of T cell responses to AZD1222 COVID-19 vaccine. Study conclusions and caveats: White British people made up most donors, females outnumbered males, and clonal diversity was possibly underestimated.

Profiling relied on immunoSEQ multiplex PCR, and the TCRdb table lists in-frame clones only, not all of them. The table includes 15,000 to 20,000 clones, roughly 90% detected once. The V gene's germline CDR1 is LGHDT and CDR2 YNNKEL (reference sequence). Trimming removed 4 bases at V and 2 bases at J, with 6 bases between. The CDR3 is made up of 13 amino acids. As for this clone: Its antigen is unidentified.

This TCR was recovered from an adult who received the AZD1222 COVID-19 vaccine. The chain has TRBV3-1 (or the pseudogene TRBV3-2) and TRBJ1-5, with D unresolved. Sequencing used peripheral blood, obtained 28 days after the second AZD1222 dose. This CDR3 is CASSLSRNQPQHF. As DNA, the CDR3 is TGTGCCAGCAGCCTTAGTCGCAATCAGCCCCAGCATTTT.